This T cell receptor (beta chain) came from a study of cytomegalovirus exposure and HLA in healthy donors. Looking at the study overall: It was reported in a later analysis that the 120 or so validation repertoires used the same platform as the 650 to 800 first-cohort repertoires. Study-wide findings and caveats: According to a later analysis, TCR clusters from the first cohort tended to co-occur in the 100 to 150 validation repertoires. In vitro work confirmed that a few CMV-associated chains recognize CMV antigens. Using the classifier, cytomegalovirus status was reportedly diagnosed with high specificity and sensitivity.

TCRdb's table, derived via immunoSEQ multiplex PCR, lists solely in-frame clones and lacks some. The sample includes some 70,000 clones, around four fifths of them seen just once. With V trimmed by 5 bases and J by 2 bases, 2 bases remained unmatched. Germline loops: CDR1 LNHDA, CDR2 SQIVND (reference sequence). This CDR3 is 13 amino acids long. A remark on this clone: The antigen is undetermined.

The rearrangement joins TRBV19 to TRBJ1-2, with 7 bases fitting TRBD1. This receptor was obtained from a man younger than 40 in good health and CMV-seronegative. Sequencing was performed on PBMCs. Written as DNA, the CDR3 is TGTGCCAGTAGTCCGGGACAGAACTATGGCTACACCTTC. The encoded protein is CASSPGQNYGYTF. The full variable domain, in which reference TRBV19 and TRBJ1-2 provide the parts outside the CDR3, is DGGITQSPKYLFRKEGQNVTLSCEQNLNHDAMYWYRQDPGQGLRLIYYSQIVNDFQKGDIAEGYSVSREKKESFPLTVTSAQKNPTAFYLCASSPGQNYGYTFGSGTRLTVV.